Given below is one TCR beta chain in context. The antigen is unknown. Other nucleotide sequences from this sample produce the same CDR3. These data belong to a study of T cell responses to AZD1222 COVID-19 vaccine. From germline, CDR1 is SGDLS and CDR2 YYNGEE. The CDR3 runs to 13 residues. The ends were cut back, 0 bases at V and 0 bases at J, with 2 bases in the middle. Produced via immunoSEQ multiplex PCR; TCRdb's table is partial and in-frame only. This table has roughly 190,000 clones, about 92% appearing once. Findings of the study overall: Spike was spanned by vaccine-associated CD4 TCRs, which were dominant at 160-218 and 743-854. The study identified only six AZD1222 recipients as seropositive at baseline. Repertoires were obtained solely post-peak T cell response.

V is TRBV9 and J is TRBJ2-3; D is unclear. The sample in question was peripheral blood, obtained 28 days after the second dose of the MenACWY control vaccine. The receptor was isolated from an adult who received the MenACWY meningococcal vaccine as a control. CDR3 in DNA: TGTGCCAGCAGCGTAGACAGCACAGATACGCAGTATTTT. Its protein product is CASSVDSTDTQYF.